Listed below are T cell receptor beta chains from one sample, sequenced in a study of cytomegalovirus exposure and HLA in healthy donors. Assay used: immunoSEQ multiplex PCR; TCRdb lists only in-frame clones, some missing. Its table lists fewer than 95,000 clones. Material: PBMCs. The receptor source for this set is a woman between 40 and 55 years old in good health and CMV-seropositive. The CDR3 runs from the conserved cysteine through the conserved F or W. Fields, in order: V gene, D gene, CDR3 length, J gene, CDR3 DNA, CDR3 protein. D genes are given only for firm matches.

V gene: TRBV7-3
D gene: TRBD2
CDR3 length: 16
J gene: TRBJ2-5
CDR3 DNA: TGTGCCAGCAGCCCCGGGGGACTAGCGGGAGGAGAGACCCAGTACTTC
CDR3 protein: CASSPGGLAGGETQYF

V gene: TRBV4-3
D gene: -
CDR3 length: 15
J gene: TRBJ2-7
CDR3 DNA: TGCGCCAGCAGCCAAGGAGGCTACGGAACCTACGAGCAGTACTTC
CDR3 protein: CASSQGGYGTYEQYF

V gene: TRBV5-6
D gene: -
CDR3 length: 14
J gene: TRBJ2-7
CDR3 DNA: TGTGCCAGCAGCTTGGCCACGGGGTCCTACGAGCAGTACTTC
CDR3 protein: CASSLATGSYEQYF

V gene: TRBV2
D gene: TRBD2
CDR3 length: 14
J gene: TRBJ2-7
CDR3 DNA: TGTGCCAGCAGTGTGGTTGGCGGGAGCTACGAGCAGTACTTC
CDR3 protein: CASSVVGGSYEQYF

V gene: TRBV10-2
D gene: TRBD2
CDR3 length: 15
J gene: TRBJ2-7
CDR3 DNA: TGCGCCAGCAGTGAGGTGGTAGCGGGACGGGAAGAGCAGTACTTC
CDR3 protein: CASSEVVAGREEQYF

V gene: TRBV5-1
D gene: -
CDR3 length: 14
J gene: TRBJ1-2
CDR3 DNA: TGCGCCAGCAGCTTGGCCCGGGGTCTGGATGGCTACACCTTC
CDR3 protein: CASSLARGLDGYTF

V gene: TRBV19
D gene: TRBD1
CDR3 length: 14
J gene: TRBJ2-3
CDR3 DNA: TGTGCCAGTAGCGGGGACAGAGACACAGATACGCAGTATTTT
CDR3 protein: CASSGDRDTDTQYF

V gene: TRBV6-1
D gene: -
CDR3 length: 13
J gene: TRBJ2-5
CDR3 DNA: TGTGCCAGCAACCGGGACTTACAAGAGACCCAGTACTTC
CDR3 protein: CASNRDLQETQYF

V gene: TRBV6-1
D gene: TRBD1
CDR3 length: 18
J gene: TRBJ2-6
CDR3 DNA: TGTGCCAGCAGTGATACCGGGACAGGGCCCTCTGGGGCCAACGTCCTGACTTTC
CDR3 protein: CASSDTGTGPSGANVLTF

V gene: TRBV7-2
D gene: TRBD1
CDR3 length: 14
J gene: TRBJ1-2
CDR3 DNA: TGTGCCAGCAGCGCCTACAGGGGGCTGGACGGCTACACCTTC
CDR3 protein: CASSAYRGLDGYTF